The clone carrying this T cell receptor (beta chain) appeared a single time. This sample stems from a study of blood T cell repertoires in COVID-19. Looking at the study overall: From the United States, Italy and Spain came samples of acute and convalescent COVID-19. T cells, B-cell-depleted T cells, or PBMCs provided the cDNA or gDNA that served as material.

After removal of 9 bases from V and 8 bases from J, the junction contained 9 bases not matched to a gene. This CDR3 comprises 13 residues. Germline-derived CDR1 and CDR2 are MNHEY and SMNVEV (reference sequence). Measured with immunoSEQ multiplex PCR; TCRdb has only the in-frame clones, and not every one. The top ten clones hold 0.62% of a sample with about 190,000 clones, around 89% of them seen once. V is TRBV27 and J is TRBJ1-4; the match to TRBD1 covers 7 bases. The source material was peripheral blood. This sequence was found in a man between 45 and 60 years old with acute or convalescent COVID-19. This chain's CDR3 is CARWTGNREKLFF. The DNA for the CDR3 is TGTGCCAGGTGGACAGGCAACCGGGAAAAACTGTTTTTT.